Sequencing of this TCR beta chain was carried out in a study of cytomegalovirus exposure and HLA in healthy donors. Overall study results and limits: Earlier results showed most TCR beta V segments being productive about 87% or about 30% of the time. It was only CMV serostatus that was available as immune exposure information. In vitro testing confirmed a few CMV-associated chains as specific for CMV antigens.

On this clone itself: Antigen: not known.

V gave up 5 bases and J gave up 1 base; unmatched junction bases: 9. CDR3 length equals 17 residues. The germline gives CDR1 SGHAT, CDR2 FQNNGV. Healthy bone marrow donors made up the donors. Researchers ran the PCR with 60 Vbeta and 13 Jbeta primers. TCRdb keeps only in-frame clones here, not all; method: immunoSEQ multiplex PCR. This sample has approximately 51,000 clones, with around 80% found just once. Sequenced: PBMCs. This TCR came from a boy aged 10-17 years in good health and CMV-seropositive. The V call is TRBV11-2, the J call TRBJ1-3; TRBD1 aligns across 9 bases. The chain's CDR3 is CASSPGQGLTSGNTIYF. CDR3 nucleotides: TGTGCCAGCAGCCCGGGACAGGGACTAACTTCTGGAAACACCATATATTTT. Combining the CDR3 with reference TRBV11-2 and TRBJ1-3 gives the whole variable domain EAGVAQSPRYKIIEKRQSVAFWCNPISGHATLYWYQQILGQGPKLLIQFQNNGVVDDSQLPKDRFSAERLKGVDSTLKIQPAKLEDSAVYLCASSPGQGLTSGNTIYFGEGSWLTVV.